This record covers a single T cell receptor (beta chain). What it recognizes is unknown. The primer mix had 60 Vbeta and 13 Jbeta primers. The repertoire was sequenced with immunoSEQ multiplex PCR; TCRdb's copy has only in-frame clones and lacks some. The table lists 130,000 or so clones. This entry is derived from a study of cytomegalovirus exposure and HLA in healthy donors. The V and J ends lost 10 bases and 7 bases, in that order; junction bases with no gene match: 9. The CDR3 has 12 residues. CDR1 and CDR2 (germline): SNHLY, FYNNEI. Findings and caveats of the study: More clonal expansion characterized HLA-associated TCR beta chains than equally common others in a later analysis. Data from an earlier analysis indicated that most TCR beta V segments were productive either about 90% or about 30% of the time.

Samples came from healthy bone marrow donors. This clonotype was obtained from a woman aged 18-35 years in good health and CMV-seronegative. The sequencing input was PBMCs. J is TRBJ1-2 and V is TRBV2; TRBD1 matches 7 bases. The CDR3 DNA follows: TGTGCCACCCACACCAGGACAGGTGGCTACACCTTC. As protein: CATHTRTGGYTF.